This TCR beta chain stems from a study of graft-versus-host responses after intestinal transplantation. Turning to the study itself: Following induction with anti-thymocyte globulin, all recipients were given tacrolimus and steroids for two to three years. Findings and limits, study-wide: Across patients carrying graft-donor T cell macrochimerism, allografts held high graft-versus-host to host-versus-graft clonal ratios. Researchers found peak circulating GvH clone levels linked to early post-transplant HvG declines.

About this clone itself: The antigen is unknown.

The protocol was immunoSEQ multiplex PCR, while the TCRdb copy is restricted to in-frame clones and leaves out a portion. The sample lists 84,000 or so clones, 85% to 95% occurring once. This CDR3 region has 14 residues. The germline V gene has CDR1 MNHEY and CDR2 SMNVEV (reference sequence). Trimming took 5 bases from V and 0 from J, leaving 8 bases between them. The material was unstimulated CD8+ T cells sorted from spleen or lymph node cells, obtained before transplant. V usage is TRBV27 and J usage is TRBJ1-5; no firm D call. This TCR derives from a human donor who was the organ donor for an intestinal transplant. This CDR3 is CASSAYYSNQPQHF. The CDR3 DNA reads TGTGCCAGCAGTGCCTATTATAGCAATCAGCCCCAGCATTTT.